These 30 T cell receptor beta chains were sequenced from one sample in a study of post-analysis software for immune sequencing data. The study, taken as a whole, reports: Included in a set of about 5 TRBV segments more frequent in patients than controls were TRBV5-6, TRBV5-1 and TRBV20-1.

Prepared TCR beta cDNA libraries contained unique molecular identifiers. TCRdb re-called the PCR reads through MiXCR, storing one row per CDR3 protein. The sample contains 380,000 or so distinct CDR3 sequences, around 33% of which appear only once. Which antigens these TCRs recognize remains unknown. Sequenced material: blood. These receptors all stem from a girl aged 5-17 years with multiple sclerosis.

This rearrangement joins TRBV5-6 to TRBJ1-2; 7 nucleotides agree with TRBD1. The V gene's germline CDR1 is SGHDT and CDR2 YYEEEE. The V and J ends lost 1 base and 6 bases, in that order; junction bases with no gene match: 9. The CDR3 loop spans 15 amino acids. As DNA, the CDR3 is TGTGCCAGCAGCTTGCAGGGGGGCGCAAGGAATGGCTACACCTTC. Residues: CASSLQGGARNGYTF.

This clonotype has only a few counts. The chain links TRBV11-2 to TRBJ2-3, with D tentatively TRBD1 (7 bases). The V end was cut by 4 bases, the J end by 0 bases, with 14 bases between. This CDR3 is built from 16 residues. CDR1 SGHAT and CDR2 FQNNGV come from the germline V gene. The CDR3 coding sequence is TGTGCCAGCAGCTCAATCAGGGGGACTAGCACAGATACGCAGTATTTT. Protein product: CASSSIRGTSTDTQYF.

This clonotype was counted between two and nine times. The CDR3 nucleotides read TGTGCCAGCAGCCCTCCCAGAGGTTGGGATGGCTACACCTTC. Protein product: CASSPPRGWDGYTF. The chain uses TRBV7-2 and TRBJ1-2; D is unresolved. Trimming removed 5 bases from V and 6 bases from J, with 16 bases in between. This CDR3 contains 14 residues. Germline assignment: CDR1 SGHTA and CDR2 FQGNSA.

This clonotype occurred a few times. V gene TRBV9 combines with J gene TRBJ2-3; D is undetermined. V lost 0 bases, J lost 4 bases, and 12 bases lay in between. Germline V gene lookup returns CDR1 SGDLS and CDR2 YYNGEE. CDR3 length: 15 residues. The CDR3 sequence is CASSVDWSSADTQYF. The CDR3 region has the DNA TGTGCCAGCAGCGTAGACTGGAGTTCGGCAGATACGCAGTATTTT.

CDR3 nucleotide sequence: TGCGCCAGCAGCCCGAAAGGGACAGGGTTTATCCACGAGCAGTACTTC. Its protein is CASSPKGTGFIHEQYF. The rearrangement joins TRBV5-1 to TRBJ2-7, with 9 bases matching TRBD1. V trimming: 4 bases; J trimming: 5 bases; junction bases outside the gene matches: 13. This CDR3 region has 16 residues. CDR1 SGHRS and CDR2 YFSETQ come from the germline V gene.

The V call is TRBV12-3 or TRBV12-4, the J call TRBJ2-7; D gene unclear. The CDR3 has 14 amino acids. The germline V and J ends were trimmed by 3 bases and 2 bases, with 11 bases remaining between them. DNA for the CDR3: TGTGCCAGCAGTTTTAGCTTGCCTCCCTACGAGCAGTACTTC. This gives the protein CASSFSLPPYEQYF.

The chain is built from TRBV5-1 and TRBJ1-1; TRBD1 might be the D (6 bases). Germline values: CDR1 SGHRS, CDR2 YFSETQ. The CDR3 is made up of 16 amino acids. V was clipped by 1 base and J by 4 bases, with 17 bases between them. DNA of the CDR3: TGCGCCAGCAGCTTGAGCGATCGGGGGGCAGTCACTGAAGCTTTCTTT. It specifies CASSLSDRGAVTEAFF.

The chain is built from TRBV7-8 and TRBJ1-1, with D unclear. Trimming stripped 4 bases from V and 1 base from J, with 7 bases between. CDR3 size: 13 residues. Germline loops: CDR1 SGHVS, CDR2 FQNEAQ. This CDR3 reads CASSYPGNTEAFF. The DNA for the CDR3 is TGTGCCAGCAGCTACCCTGGGAACACTGAAGCTTTCTTT.

The gene calls are TRBV5-1 and TRBJ2-3; 9 positions match TRBD2. Looked up from germline, CDR1 is SGHRS and CDR2 is YFSETQ. The V gene end was trimmed by 3 bases and the J gene end by 1 base; junction bases not matched to a gene: 6. The CDR3 length is 16 residues. The CDR3 loop reads CASSSTSGHGTDTQYF. Here the CDR3 DNA reads TGCGCCAGCAGCTCCACTAGCGGGCACGGCACAGATACGCAGTATTTT.

The gene calls are TRBV12-3 or TRBV12-4 and TRBJ2-7, with 10 bases identical to TRBD2. With 2 bases clipped from V and 5 bases from J, the junction kept 3 bases outside the gene matches. The CDR3 length is 14 residues. The CDR3 nucleotides read TGTGCCAGCAGTTTACTAGCGGGGGACCACGAGCAGTACTTC. Protein: CASSLLAGDHEQYF.

This rearrangement joins TRBV7-8 to TRBJ2-7; 8 bases are a match to TRBD2. The CDR3 is made up of 16 amino acids. From germline, CDR1 is SGHVS and CDR2 FQNEAQ. J lost 2 bases, V lost 1 base, and 7 bases had no gene match. The CDR3 nucleotides read TGTGCCAGCAGCTTAGTGCGGGGGGCTTTTCCCTACGAGCAGTACTTC. Translation: CASSLVRGAFPYEQYF.

This chain uses TRBV12-3 or TRBV12-4 with TRBJ2-3; D uncertain. The CDR3 spans 13 residues. V lost 0 bases, J lost 4 bases, and 5 bases lay in between. DNA for the CDR3: TGTGCCAGCAGTTTAGCAGGGTCAGATACGCAGTATTTT. Translating it yields CASSLAGSDTQYF.

CDR3 in DNA: TGTGCCAACAGGGAAGGACAGGGGAGCCGGGAGCAGTACTTC. This sequence encodes CANREGQGSREQYF. The rearrangement joins TRBV6-1 to TRBJ2-7; 9 bases are a match to TRBD1. The CDR3 runs to 14 residues. J gave up 7 bases and V 10 bases, and 14 bases lay outside the gene matches. CDR1 and CDR2 from the germline V gene are MNHNS and SASEGT.

The CDR3 nucleotides are TGCGCCAGCAGCTTGGCCGGACGAGGGGGATCGGAGACCCAGTACTTC. Its translation: CASSLAGRGGSETQYF. The chain is built from TRBV5-1 and TRBJ2-5, with D possibly being TRBD1 (6 bases). Germline CDR1 reads SGHRS; CDR2 reads YFSETQ. The CDR3 length is 16 residues. V lost 0 bases, J lost 5 bases, and 17 bases lay in between.

V gene TRBV7-2 combines with J gene TRBJ2-1, with D uncertain. V lost 5 bases, J lost 2 bases, and 13 bases lay in between. This CDR3 has 15 residues. CDR1 is SGHTA and CDR2 is FQGNSA in the germline V gene. The CDR3 region is CASSPRPTAYNEQFF. For the CDR3, the DNA is TGTGCCAGCAGCCCAAGGCCCACCGCCTACAATGAGCAGTTCTTC.

The CDR3: CSAGDRGSHEQYF. In DNA, the CDR3 is TGCAGTGCGGGGGACAGGGGATCCCACGAGCAGTACTTC. The chain couples TRBV20-1 to TRBJ2-5; 10 nucleotides match TRBD1. The DNA end is more similar to TRBJ2-7, so the J call may be wrong. This CDR3 spans 13 amino acids. CDR1 and CDR2 (germline): DFQATT, SNEGSKA (reference sequence).

The chain combines TRBV25-1 with TRBJ1-1; D not certain. The CDR3 covers 13 residues. V was pared by 6 bases and J by 3 bases, with 11 bases between. Germline assignment: CDR1 MGHDK and CDR2 SYGVNS. CDR3 amino acids: CASRPEFHTEAFF. DNA for the CDR3: TGTGCCAGCAGACCAGAATTTCACACTGAAGCTTTCTTT.

This rearrangement joins TRBV12-3 or TRBV12-4 to TRBJ1-2; D possibly corresponds to TRBD1 (5 bases). Trimming stripped 3 bases from V and 2 bases from J, with 10 bases between. The CDR3 extends over 14 amino acids. The CDR3 loop is CASSFEGPNYGYTF. The CDR3 DNA sequence: TGTGCCAGCAGTTTCGAGGGACCCAACTATGGCTACACCTTC.

Note on this clonotype: Its ends do not fully match the called genes, so a read error is possible. V is TRBV4-2 and J is TRBJ1-1, with D possibly being TRBD1 (5 bases). Looked up from germline, CDR1 is LGHNA and CDR2 is YNFKEQ. This CDR3 spans 15 amino acids. CDR3 sequence: CAGSQDPQGSLEAFF. In DNA, the CDR3 is TGTGCCGGCAGCCAAGACCCTCAGGGATCCCTTGAAGCTTTCTTT.

This clonotype was detected only a few times. The CDR3 DNA sequence: TGCGCCAGCAGCCAAGATCGGATCGGGGGCGAGGGAGAAAAACTGTTTTTT. This codes for CASSQDRIGGEGEKLFF. This rearrangement joins TRBV4-3 to TRBJ1-4; D might be TRBD1 (6 bases). The CDR3 has 17 residues. The V and J ends lost 0 bases and 8 bases respectively, with 19 bases between them. Germline V CDR1 and CDR2: LGHNA, YSLEER.

This clonotype showed up just a few times. The rearrangement uses TRBV12-3 or TRBV12-4 and TRBJ1-6, with D possibly matching TRBD1 (5 bases). This CDR3 has 15 amino acids. The V end lost 2 bases, the J end lost 6 bases, and 11 bases lay between the germline ends. DNA for the CDR3: TGTGCCAGCAGTTTATTGGGGACCGGTAATTCACCCCTCCACTTT. Amino acid sequence: CASSLLGTGNSPLHF.

The CDR3 nucleotides are TGCAGCGTCGCCAGGGGGACTGGAAACACCATATATTTT. It is translated as CSVARGTGNTIYF. The J gene is TRBJ1-3, the V gene TRBV29-1, with 7 nucleotides matching TRBD1. V lost 6 bases, J lost 2 bases, and 4 bases stayed unmatched. The CDR3 covers 13 residues. CDR1 SQVTM and CDR2 ANQGSEA come from the germline V gene.

CDR3 nucleotide sequence: TGCGCCAGCAGCTTGAGTGCAGGGGACTACGAGCAGTACTTC. Translation: CASSLSAGDYEQYF. The chain employs TRBV5-1 and TRBJ2-7; a weak D match, TRBD1 (6 bases). The germline V gene encodes CDR1 SGHRS and CDR2 YFSETQ. Trimming stripped 1 base from V and 3 bases from J, with 11 bases between. The CDR3 sequence is 14 residues long.

This clonotype was seen more than once but under ten times. J is TRBJ2-7 and V is TRBV4-1, with D possibly matching TRBD1 (5 bases). With 0 bases removed from V and 6 bases from J, the gap between germline ends came to 18 bases. The CDR3 length is 16 residues. CDR1 is MGHRA and CDR2 is YSYEKL in the germline V gene. CDR3 protein: CASSQDPIPRGPEQYF. CDR3 bases: TGCGCCAGCAGCCAAGATCCCATACCTAGGGGCCCCGAGCAGTACTTC.

This chain joins TRBV28 and TRBJ2-7; TRBD2 matches 10 bases. The length of the CDR3 is 14 residues. In germline, CDR1 is MDHEN, CDR2 SYDVKM. Germline trimming cut 4 bases from V and 4 bases from J; bases unmatched to any gene: 4. The CDR3 sequence: CASSSPGLAYEQYF. The CDR3 DNA follows: TGTGCCAGCAGTTCCCCGGGACTAGCGTACGAGCAGTACTTC.

This chain uses TRBV7-9 with TRBJ1-5; 9 nucleotides line up with TRBD1. The germline gives CDR1 SEHNR, CDR2 FQNEAQ (reference sequence). CDR3 size: 17 residues. Trimming cost V 5 bases and J 1 base; bases outside gene matches: 9. The CDR3 here is CASSRDRDRESNQPQHF. The CDR3 DNA reads TGTGCCAGCAGCAGGGACCGGGACAGGGAGAGCAATCAGCCCCAGCATTTT.

This chain's CDR3 is CASSLREDEQFF. The CDR3 region has the DNA TGTGCCAGCTCACTAAGGGAGGATGAGCAGTTCTTC. This chain uses TRBV18 with TRBJ2-1; D possibly corresponds to TRBD2 (6 bases). Trimming took 4 bases from V and 8 from J, leaving 9 bases between them. The V gene's germline CDR1 is KGHSH and CDR2 LQKENI. The CDR3 consists of 12 residues.

This clonotype was seen many times. CDR3 protein: CASSLDSSPYGYTF. In DNA form, the CDR3 reads TGCGCCAGCAGCCTGGACAGCAGCCCCTATGGCTACACCTTC. The rearrangement links TRBV5-1 to TRBJ1-2; maybe TRBD1 (6 bases). The CDR3 runs to 14 residues. Trimming removed 4 bases from V and 4 bases from J, with 14 bases in between. Germline CDR1 SGHRS, CDR2 YFSETQ.

J is TRBJ2-1 and V is TRBV6-5; D remains unclear. This CDR3 region has 17 residues. Per the germline V gene, CDR1 is MNHEY and CDR2 is SVGAGI. V was trimmed by 3 bases and J by 0 bases, leaving 15 bases between them. CDR3: CASSYRRNFRSYNEQFF. In DNA form, the CDR3 reads TGTGCCAGCAGTTATCGCCGCAACTTTCGCTCCTACAATGAGCAGTTCTTC.

This clonotype was recorded a few times. The chain carries TRBV29-1 and TRBJ1-2; TRBD1 might be the D (5 bases). The length of the CDR3 is 11 residues. Trimming removed 7 bases at V and 5 bases at J, with 11 bases between. Germline assignment: CDR1 SQVTM and CDR2 ANQGSEA. The CDR3 DNA sequence: TGCAGCGGAGGGACCAGATATGGCTACACCTTC. Encoded protein: CSGGTRYGYTF.